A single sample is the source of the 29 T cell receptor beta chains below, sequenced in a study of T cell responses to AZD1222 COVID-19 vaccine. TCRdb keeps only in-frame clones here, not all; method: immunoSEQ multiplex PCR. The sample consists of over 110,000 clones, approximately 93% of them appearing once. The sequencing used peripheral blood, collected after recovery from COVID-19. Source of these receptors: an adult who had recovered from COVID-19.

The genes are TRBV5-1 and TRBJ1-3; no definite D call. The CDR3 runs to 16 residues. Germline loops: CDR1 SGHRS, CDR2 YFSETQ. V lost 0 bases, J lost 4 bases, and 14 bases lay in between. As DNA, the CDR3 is TGCGCCAGCAGCTTGGATTTCTCCCCGCACGGAAACACCATATATTTT. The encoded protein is CASSLDFSPHGNTIYF.

The CDR3 DNA reads as TGTGCCAGCAGTATAGCAGGTTCCGGCCTCCCTAACACAGATACGCAGTATTTT. Encoded protein: CASSIAGSGLPNTDTQYF. V and J are TRBV28 and TRBJ2-3; no definite D call. The germline V gene encodes CDR1 MDHEN and CDR2 SYDVKM. Between the trimmed V and J ends, which lost 5 bases and 2 bases, there was a span of 23 bases. The CDR3 spans 18 residues.

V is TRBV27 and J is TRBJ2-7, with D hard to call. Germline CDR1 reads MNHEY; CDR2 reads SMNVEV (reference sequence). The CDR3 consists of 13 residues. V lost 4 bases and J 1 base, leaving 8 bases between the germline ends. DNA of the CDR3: TGTGCCAGCAGTTATTCACGATCCTACGAGCAGTACTTC. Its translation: CASSYSRSYEQYF.

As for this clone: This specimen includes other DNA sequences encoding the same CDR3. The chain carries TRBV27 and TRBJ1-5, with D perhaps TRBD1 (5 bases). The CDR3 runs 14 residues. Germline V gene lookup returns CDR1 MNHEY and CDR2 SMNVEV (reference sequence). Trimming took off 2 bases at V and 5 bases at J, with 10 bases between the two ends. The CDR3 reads CASSLIGGDQPQHF. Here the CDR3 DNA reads TGTGCCAGCAGTTTAATCGGGGGTGATCAGCCCCAGCATTTT.

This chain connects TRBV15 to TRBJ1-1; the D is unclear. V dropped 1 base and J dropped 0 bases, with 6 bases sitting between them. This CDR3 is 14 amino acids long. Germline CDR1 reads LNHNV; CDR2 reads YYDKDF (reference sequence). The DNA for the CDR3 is TGTGCCACCAGCAGAGTTAAGGTGAACACTGAAGCTTTCTTT. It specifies CATSRVKVNTEAFF.

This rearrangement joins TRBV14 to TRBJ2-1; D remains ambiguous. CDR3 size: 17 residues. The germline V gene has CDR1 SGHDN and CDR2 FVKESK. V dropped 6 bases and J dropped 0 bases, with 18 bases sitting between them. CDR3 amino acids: CASSPSPSWISYNEQFF. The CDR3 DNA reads TGTGCCAGCAGTCCTTCCCCCAGCTGGATCTCCTACAATGAGCAGTTCTTC.

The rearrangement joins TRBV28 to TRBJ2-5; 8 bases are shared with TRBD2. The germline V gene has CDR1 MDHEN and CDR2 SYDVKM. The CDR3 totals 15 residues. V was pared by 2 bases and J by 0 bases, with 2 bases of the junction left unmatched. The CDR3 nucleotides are TGTGCCAGCAGTTTAAGCGGGAGAAACCAAGAGACCCAGTACTTC. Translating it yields CASSLSGRNQETQYF.

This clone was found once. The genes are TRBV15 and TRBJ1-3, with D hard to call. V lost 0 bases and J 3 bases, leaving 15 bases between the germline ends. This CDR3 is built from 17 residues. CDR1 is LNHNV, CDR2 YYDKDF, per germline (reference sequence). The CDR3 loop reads CATSRDRQERYGNTIYF. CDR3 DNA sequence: TGTGCCACCAGCAGAGACCGCCAGGAGCGTTATGGAAACACCATATATTTT.

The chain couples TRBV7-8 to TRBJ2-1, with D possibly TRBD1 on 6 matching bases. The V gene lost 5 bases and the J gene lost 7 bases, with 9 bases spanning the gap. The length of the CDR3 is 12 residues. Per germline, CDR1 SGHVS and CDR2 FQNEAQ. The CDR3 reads CASSLQGNEQFF. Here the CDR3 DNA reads TGTGCCAGCAGCCTCCAGGGGAATGAGCAGTTCTTC.

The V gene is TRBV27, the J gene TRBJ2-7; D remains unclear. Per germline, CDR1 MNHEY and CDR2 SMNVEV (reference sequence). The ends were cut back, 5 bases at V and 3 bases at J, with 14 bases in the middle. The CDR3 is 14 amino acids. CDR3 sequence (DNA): TGTGCCAGCAGTCCCGGCTCACGGCACTACGAGCAGTACTTC. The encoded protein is CASSPGSRHYEQYF.

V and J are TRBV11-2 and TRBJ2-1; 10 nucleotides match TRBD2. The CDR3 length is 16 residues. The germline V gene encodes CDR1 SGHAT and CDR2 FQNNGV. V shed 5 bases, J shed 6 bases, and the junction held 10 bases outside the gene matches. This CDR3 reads CASSPFKREGLNEQFF. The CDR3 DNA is TGTGCCAGCAGCCCATTTAAGCGGGAGGGACTCAATGAGCAGTTCTTC.

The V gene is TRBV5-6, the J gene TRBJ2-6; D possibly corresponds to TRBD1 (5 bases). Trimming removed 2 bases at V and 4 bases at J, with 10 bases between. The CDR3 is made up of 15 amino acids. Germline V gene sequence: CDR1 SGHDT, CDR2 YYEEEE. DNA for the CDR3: TGTGCCAGCAGCTTTCGTTACAGGGGGGCCAACGTCCTGACTTTC. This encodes CASSFRYRGANVLTF.

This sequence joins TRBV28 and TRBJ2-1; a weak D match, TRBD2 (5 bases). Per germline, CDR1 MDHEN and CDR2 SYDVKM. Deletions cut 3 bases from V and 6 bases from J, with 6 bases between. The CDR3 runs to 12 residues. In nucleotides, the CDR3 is TGTGCCAGCAGTTTGCTAGCCAATGAGCAGTTCTTC. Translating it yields CASSLLANEQFF.

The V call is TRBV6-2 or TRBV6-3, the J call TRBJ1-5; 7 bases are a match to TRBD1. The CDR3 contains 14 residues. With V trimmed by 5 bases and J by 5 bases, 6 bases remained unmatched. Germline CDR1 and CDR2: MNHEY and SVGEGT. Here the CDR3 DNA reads TGTGCCAGCAGTCGTACAGGGGCATATCAGCCCCAGCATTTT. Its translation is CASSRTGAYQPQHF.

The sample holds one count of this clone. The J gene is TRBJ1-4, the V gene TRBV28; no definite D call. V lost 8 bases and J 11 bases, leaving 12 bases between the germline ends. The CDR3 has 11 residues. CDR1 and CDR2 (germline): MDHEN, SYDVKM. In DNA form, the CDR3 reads TGTGCCAGCTATGGGCAGTCGAAACTGTTTTTT. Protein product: CASYGQSKLFF.

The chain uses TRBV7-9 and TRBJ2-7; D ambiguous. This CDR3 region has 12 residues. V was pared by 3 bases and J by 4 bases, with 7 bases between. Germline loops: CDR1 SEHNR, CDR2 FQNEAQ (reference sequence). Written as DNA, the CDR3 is TGTGCCAGCAGCTTCATGGGATACGAGCAGTACTTC. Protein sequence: CASSFMGYEQYF.

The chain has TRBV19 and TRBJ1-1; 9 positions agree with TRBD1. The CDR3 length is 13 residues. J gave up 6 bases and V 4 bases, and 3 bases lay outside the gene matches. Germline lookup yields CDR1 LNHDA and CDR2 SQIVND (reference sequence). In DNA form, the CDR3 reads TGTGCCAGTAGTACCCGACAGGGGGCTGAAGCTTTCTTT. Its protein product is CASSTRQGAEAFF.

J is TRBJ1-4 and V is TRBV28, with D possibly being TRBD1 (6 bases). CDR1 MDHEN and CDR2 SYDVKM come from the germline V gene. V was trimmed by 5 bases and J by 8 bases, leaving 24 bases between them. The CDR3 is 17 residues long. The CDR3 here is CASSTHFGQFTGEKLFF. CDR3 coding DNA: TGTGCCAGCAGTACTCACTTCGGACAGTTCACGGGGGAAAAACTGTTTTTT.

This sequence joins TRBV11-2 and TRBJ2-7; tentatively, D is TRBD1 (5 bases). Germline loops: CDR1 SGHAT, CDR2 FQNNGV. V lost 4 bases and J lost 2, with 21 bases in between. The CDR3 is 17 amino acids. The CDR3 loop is CASSSLRGPKGTYEQYF. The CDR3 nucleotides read TGTGCCAGCAGCTCGCTTAGGGGCCCTAAGGGGACCTACGAGCAGTACTTC.

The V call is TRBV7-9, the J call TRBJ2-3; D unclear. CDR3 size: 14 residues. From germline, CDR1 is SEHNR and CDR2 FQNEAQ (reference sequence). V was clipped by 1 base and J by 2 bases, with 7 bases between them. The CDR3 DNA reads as TGTGCCAGCAGCTTAGACCACTACACAGATACGCAGTATTTT. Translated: CASSLDHYTDTQYF.

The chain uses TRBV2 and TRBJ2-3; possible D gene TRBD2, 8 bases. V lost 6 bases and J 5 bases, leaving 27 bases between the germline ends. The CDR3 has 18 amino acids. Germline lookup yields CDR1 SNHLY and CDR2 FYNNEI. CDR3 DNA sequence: TGTGCCAGCAGGATGACAGGGCTCCAGCGGGAGAAGGGAGATACGCAGTATTTT. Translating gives CASRMTGLQREKGDTQYF.

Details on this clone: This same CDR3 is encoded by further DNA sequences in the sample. The CDR3 reads CASSLNTEAFF. CDR3 nucleotides: TGCGCCAGCAGCTTGAACACTGAAGCTTTCTTT. J is TRBJ1-1 and V is TRBV5-1; D unresolved. Trimming took off 1 base at V and 2 bases at J, with 0 bases between the two ends. Germline V lookup: CDR1 SGHRS, CDR2 YFSETQ. CDR3 length: 11 residues.

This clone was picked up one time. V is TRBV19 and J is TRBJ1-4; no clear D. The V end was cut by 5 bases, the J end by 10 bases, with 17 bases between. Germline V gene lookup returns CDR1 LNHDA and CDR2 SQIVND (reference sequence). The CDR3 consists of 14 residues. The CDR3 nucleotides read TGTGCCAGTAGTCTGGGCTTCGGACCGCGAAAACTGTTTTTT. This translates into CASSLGFGPRKLFF.

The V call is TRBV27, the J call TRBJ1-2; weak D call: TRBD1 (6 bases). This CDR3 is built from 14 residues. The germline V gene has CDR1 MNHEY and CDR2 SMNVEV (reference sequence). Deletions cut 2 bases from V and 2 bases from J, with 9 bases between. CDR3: CASSLTGPNYGYTF. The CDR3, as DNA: TGTGCCAGCAGTTTAACAGGGCCCAACTATGGCTACACCTTC.

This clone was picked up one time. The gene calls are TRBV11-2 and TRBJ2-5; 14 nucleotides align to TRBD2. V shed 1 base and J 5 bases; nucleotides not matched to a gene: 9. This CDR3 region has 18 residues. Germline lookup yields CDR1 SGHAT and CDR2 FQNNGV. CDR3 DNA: TGTGCCAGCAGCTTAGGGGGGACTAGCGGGAGCATTGGTGAGACCCAGTACTTC. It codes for CASSLGGTSGSIGETQYF.

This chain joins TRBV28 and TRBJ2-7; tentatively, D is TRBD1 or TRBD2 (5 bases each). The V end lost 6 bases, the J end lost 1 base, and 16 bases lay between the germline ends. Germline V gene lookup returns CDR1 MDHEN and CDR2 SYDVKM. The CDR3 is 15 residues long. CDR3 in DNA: TGTGCCAGCAGCCACGGGACGGCTCTATCCTACGAGCAGTACTTC. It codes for CASSHGTALSYEQYF.

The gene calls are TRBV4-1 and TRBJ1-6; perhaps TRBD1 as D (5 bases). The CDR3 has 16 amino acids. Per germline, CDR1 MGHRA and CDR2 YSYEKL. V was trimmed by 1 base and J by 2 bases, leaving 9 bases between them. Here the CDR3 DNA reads TGCGCCAGCAGCCAAGGTGTGACAGCCTATAATTCACCCCTCCACTTT. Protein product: CASSQGVTAYNSPLHF.

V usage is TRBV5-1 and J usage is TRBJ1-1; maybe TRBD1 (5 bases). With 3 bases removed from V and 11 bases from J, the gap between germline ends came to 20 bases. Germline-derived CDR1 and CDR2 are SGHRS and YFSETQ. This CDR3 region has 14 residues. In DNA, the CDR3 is TGCGCCAGCAGCTCCGGGCCGGACACCCTACCGGCTTTCTTT. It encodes CASSSGPDTLPAFF.

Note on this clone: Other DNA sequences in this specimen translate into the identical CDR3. The CDR3: CASSPGENQPQHF. CDR3 bases: TGTGCCAGCTCACCCGGGGAGAATCAGCCCCAGCATTTT. The rearrangement uses TRBV18 and TRBJ1-5; D unclear. Germline V lookup: CDR1 KGHSH, CDR2 LQKENI. V was pared by 3 bases and J by 4 bases, with 7 bases between. The length of the CDR3 is 13 residues.